The entry that follows covers one TCR beta chain sequence. No antigen is known for it. Focal radiation with ipilimumab CTLA-4 blockade was given to patients with chemo-refractory metastatic non-small-cell lung cancer. The CDR3 totals 13 residues. V shed 6 bases and J shed 9 bases, with 15 bases lying between them. Per the germline V gene, CDR1 is MNHNS and CDR2 is SASEGT. Clones were read by immunoSEQ multiplex PCR, and TCRdb kept only the in-frame ones, dropping some. Counted here are 75,000 to 100,000 clones, around 90% occurring once; the ten biggest clones make up 4.5% to 6%. This specimen belongs to a study of radiotherapy plus CTLA-4 blockade in lung cancer. About the research overall: Disease control reached around 30%, with objective responses in 15% to 20%. Notes on the study in general: Increased serum interferon-beta after radiation also reportedly predicted response strongly. Tumor-origin TCR clones grew in blood after radiotherapy plus ipilimumab.

The material sequenced was peripheral blood, taken from a patient treated with radiotherapy plus ipilimumab. The J gene is TRBJ2-1, the V gene TRBV6-1; a possible D gene is TRBD2 (6 bases). This receptor was obtained from a human donor with non-small cell lung cancer that progressed on radiotherapy plus ipilimumab. Here the CDR3 reads CASRGTTRREQFF. The DNA of the CDR3 is TGTGCCAGCAGGGGTACGACTAGACGTGAGCAGTTCTTC.